The text below deals with one T cell receptor (beta chain). Per the original data handling: Researchers report that nucleated cell counts were estimated from reference gene primer amplification. Assay used: immunoSEQ multiplex PCR; TCRdb lists only in-frame clones, some missing. D and trimming were read from the DNA, whereas the V and J calls and clone size are those reported in that table. The table includes roughly 340,000 clones, 75% to 90% detected once. While infection was still active, Seattle patients were enrolled and then followed longitudinally. Germline CDR1 and CDR2: GTSNPN and SVGIG (reference sequence). The J segment lost 6 bases and the V segment lost 5 bases, leaving 10 bases of the junction unmatched. The CDR3 is made up of 14 amino acids. The data derive from a study of blood T cell repertoires in COVID-19. About the study: Both acute and convalescent COVID-19 samples were obtained from the United States, Italy and Spain. PBMCs, B-cell-depleted T cells, or T cells were the source of the cDNA or gDNA that made up the material.

This chain links TRBV30 with TRBJ1-5; 7 bases match TRBD1. Sequencing was carried out using peripheral blood. This clonotype was obtained from a woman in her 50s with COVID-19, enrolled during active disease. The DNA of the CDR3 is TGTGCCTGGGGGTTAGGGGGCGCGTCTCAGCCCCAGCATTTT. Its translation: CAWGLGGASQPQHF.